This T cell receptor (beta chain) comes out of a study of PD-1 blockade in classical Hodgkin lymphoma. Time point given: newly diagnosed, previously untreated cHL patient sample. It was PBMCs in newly diagnosed, untreated classical Hodgkin lymphoma that served as comparison. A remark on this clone: Antigen: not known.

This CDR3 is built from 14 residues. Germline CDR1 KGHSH, CDR2 LQKENI. Trimming removed 3 bases at V and 4 bases at J, with 11 bases between. Sequencing was performed with immunoSEQ multiplex PCR; in TCRdb, only in-frame clones are kept and a portion is missing. In the table there are 25,000 to 30,000 clones, roughly nine tenths of which are singletons. Broader study findings: Newly diagnosed patients were reported to start with lower TCR diversity than healthy donors. The drivers behind the repertoire differences, possibly disease activity or prior therapy, remain undefined.

What was sequenced was peripheral blood mononuclear cells (PBMCs). This receptor was taken from a human donor with classical Hodgkin lymphoma. The chain is built from TRBV18 and TRBJ2-3; no definite D call. The CDR3 sequence: CASSPRGSADTQYF. For the CDR3, the DNA is TGTGCCAGCTCACCGCGAGGTTCGGCAGATACGCAGTATTTT.